The 23 T cell receptor beta chains listed next were all sequenced from one sample in a study of T cells in Graves' hyperthyroidism and ophthalmopathy. It was RNA transcripts that yielded the amplified TCR beta CDR3 regions. An initial round of RT-PCR targeting the TCR CDR3 relied on the HTBI primer set. MiXCR, run by TCRdb on the multiplex PCR reads, gives a single entry per CDR3 protein. The sample lists 460,000 or so distinct CDR3 sequences; approximately 14% were seen once. The sample was blood. The source of these receptors is a woman under 30 with Graves' hyperthyroidism.

This clonotype came up many times. V usage is TRBV29-1 and J usage is TRBJ2-2; D gene ambiguous. Germline loops: CDR1 SQVTM, CDR2 ANQGSEA. Deletions cut 5 bases from V and 5 bases from J, with 3 bases between. The CDR3 spans 10 residues. CDR3 in amino acids: CSVLTGELFF. Here the CDR3 DNA reads TGCAGCGTTTTGACCGGGGAGCTGTTTTTT.

This clonotype occurred many times. The chain couples TRBV7-2 to TRBJ2-7; D tentatively reads TRBD1 or TRBD2 (5 bases each). Germline values: CDR1 SGHTA, CDR2 FQGNSA. Trimming took off 0 bases at V and 3 bases at J, with 12 bases between the two ends. This CDR3 contains 15 residues. CDR3 in DNA: TGTGCCAGCAGCTTAGCGAGGGGCGAGAACTACGAGCAGTACTTC. It is translated as CASSLARGENYEQYF.

Many counts were recorded for this clonotype. The genes are TRBV12-3 or TRBV12-4 and TRBJ2-7; no clear D. There are 12 residues in the CDR3. The V end lost 2 bases, the J end lost 3 bases, and 5 bases lay between the germline ends. CDR3: CASSLLGYEQYF. CDR3 in DNA: TGTGCCAGCAGTTTACTTGGCTACGAGCAGTACTTC.

Turning to this clonotype: A read error may be the cause here, since a much bigger clone is one base away. The chain joins TRBV27 to TRBJ1-5; D remains ambiguous. Per the germline V gene, CDR1 is MNHEY and CDR2 is SMNVEV (reference sequence). The CDR3 has 14 residues. CDR3 protein: CASSSSIRNQPRHF. The CDR3 DNA sequence: TGTGCCAGCAGTTCTAGTATTCGCAATCAGCCCCGGCATTTT.

The chain is built from TRBV6-4 and TRBJ1-1; 7 bases align to TRBD1. CDR1 and CDR2 from the germline V gene are MRHNA and SNTAGT. V lost 3 bases and J lost 5; bases outside the gene matches: 9. There are 15 residues in the CDR3. The CDR3 DNA reads TGTGCCAGCAGTGAAAATACAGGGGCGAGGACTGAAGCTTTCTTT. This translates into CASSENTGARTEAFF.

The chain has TRBV5-6 and TRBJ1-2; 11 bases map to TRBD1. The germline V gene encodes CDR1 SGHDT and CDR2 YYEEEE. The CDR3 runs 18 residues. The V segment lost 1 base and the J segment 3 bases; nucleotides outside the gene matches: 11. CDR3 bases: TGTGCCAGCAGCTTGTGGACAGGGGGCGTTTCCTATGACTATGGCTACACCTTC. As protein: CASSLWTGGVSYDYGYTF.

The V gene is TRBV5-1, the J gene TRBJ1-2; a possible D gene is TRBD1 (6 bases). The length of the CDR3 is 16 residues. V was pared by 3 bases and J by 0 bases, with 15 bases between. Looked up from germline, CDR1 is SGHRS and CDR2 is YFSETQ. CDR3 region: CASSSEQGSANYGYTF. The DNA for the CDR3 is TGCGCCAGCAGCTCGGAACAGGGTTCAGCTAACTATGGCTACACCTTC.

This sequence joins TRBV3-1 and TRBJ1-2; the match to TRBD1 covers 7 bases. The CDR3 totals 14 residues. The J segment lost 7 bases and the V segment lost 0 bases, leaving 5 bases of the junction unmatched. Germline assignment: CDR1 LGHDT and CDR2 YNNKEL (reference sequence). The chain's CDR3 is CASSQEGGTAGYTF. As DNA, the CDR3 is TGTGCCAGCAGCCAAGAGGGGGGGACAGCTGGCTACACCTTC.

The chain couples TRBV11-3 to TRBJ2-1; possibly TRBD2 for D (6 bases). The germline CDR1 and CDR2 sequences are SGHNT and YENEEA. The CDR3 length is 15 residues. With 4 bases removed from V and 3 bases from J, the gap between germline ends came to 13 bases. Here the CDR3 DNA reads TGTGCCAGCAGCTCACCGGGAGTTATCTACAATGAGCAGTTCTTC. Protein sequence: CASSSPGVIYNEQFF.

This clonotype has a count of ten or more. V usage is TRBV5-6 and J usage is TRBJ2-7, with D possibly being TRBD1 (5 bases). The CDR3 has 15 residues. Germline assignment: CDR1 SGHDT and CDR2 YYEEEE. V was trimmed by 1 base and J by 3 bases, leaving 14 bases between them. CDR3 residues: CASSLTRGYIYEQYV. CDR3 bases: TGTGCCAGCAGCTTGACAAGGGGCTACATCTACGAGCAGTACGTC.

The chain links TRBV20-1 to TRBJ2-1, with TRBD2 identical over 10 bases. CDR3 length: 16 amino acids. Unmatched junction bases numbered 4, after V lost 2 bases and J lost 0 bases. Germline V lookup: CDR1 DFQATT, CDR2 SNEGSKA (reference sequence). This CDR3 is CSARPLAGGSYNEQFF. Written as DNA, the CDR3 is TGCAGTGCTAGACCGTTAGCGGGAGGCTCCTACAATGAGCAGTTCTTC.

This chain's CDR3 is CASSLVGPIAKNIQYF. The CDR3 region has the DNA TGTGCCAGCAGCTTAGTCGGTCCGATAGCCAAAAACATTCAGTACTTC. The chain couples TRBV7-9 to TRBJ2-4; no reliable D call. The V gene lost 1 base and the J gene lost 0 bases, with 10 bases spanning the gap. Germline loops: CDR1 SEHNR, CDR2 FQNEAQ (reference sequence). This CDR3 has 16 amino acids.

This chain joins TRBV9 and TRBJ2-1; 7 positions match TRBD2. The J segment lost 6 bases and the V segment lost 4 bases, leaving 4 bases of the junction unmatched. This CDR3 is 13 amino acids long. Per the germline V gene, CDR1 is SGDLS and CDR2 is YYNGEE. CDR3 DNA: TGTGCCAGCAGCCCCCGGACTAGCAATGAGCAGTTCTTC. This encodes CASSPRTSNEQFF.

This clonotype was seen ten or more times. The rearrangement uses TRBV29-1 and TRBJ2-5, with D possibly being TRBD1 or TRBD2 (5 bases each). The germline gives CDR1 SQVTM, CDR2 ANQGSEA. This CDR3 region has 14 residues. V was pared by 4 bases and J by 4 bases, with 16 bases between. The CDR3 sequence: CSVASVARGETQYF. CDR3 bases: TGCAGCGTTGCCTCGGTGGCGAGGGGAGAGACCCAGTACTTC.

This clonotype was counted between two and nine times. A much larger clone sits a single nucleotide away, making a read error possible. V gene TRBV3-1 combines with J gene TRBJ2-1, with 10 bases matching TRBD2. Trimming took 1 base from V and 6 from J; bases not matched to a gene: 6. Germline V gene sequence: CDR1 LGHDT, CDR2 YNNKEL (reference sequence). The CDR3 is 16 residues long. DNA of the CDR3: TGTGCCAGCAGCCAAGGGGCCAGCGGGAGGGCCAATGAGCAGTTCTTC. Translation gives CASSQGASGRANEQFF.

On this clonotype itself: A much larger clone is a single base away; this may be a read error. V gene TRBV4-1 combines with J gene TRBJ1-4, with D maybe TRBD1 (5 bases). Trimming shortened V by 4 bases and J by 2 bases, and 14 bases separated the two germline ends. CDR3 length equals 16 residues. The germline V gene encodes CDR1 MGHRA and CDR2 YSYEKL. Here the CDR3 DNA reads TGCGCCAGCAGCCGGGGGGGGGGTCCTACTAATGAAAAACTGTTTTTT. Translation gives CASSRGGGPTNEKLFF.

This clonotype came up a few times. With a much larger clone just one base away, this may be a read error. The V gene is TRBV19, the J gene TRBJ2-5; 7 positions agree with TRBD1. The germline gives CDR1 LNHDA, CDR2 SQIVND (reference sequence). The CDR3 has 13 residues. In DNA, the CDR3 is TGTGCCAGTACGACAGGGACCCAAGGGACCCAGTACTTC. The encoded protein is CASTTGTQGTQYF.

This clonotype was seen more than once but under ten times. The genes are TRBV29-1 and TRBJ1-2, with D possibly being TRBD1 (5 bases). Trimming left V 7 bases short and J 6 bases short, with 18 bases between. Germline loops: CDR1 SQVTM, CDR2 ANQGSEA. The CDR3 extends over 13 amino acids. CDR3 protein: CSEQPRGIDGYTF. DNA of the CDR3: TGCAGCGAGCAACCTCGGGGCATCGATGGCTACACCTTC. Complete variable domain (other parts from reference TRBV29-1 and TRBJ1-2): SAVISQKPSRDICQRGTSLTIQCQVDSQVTMMFWYRQQPGQSLTLIATANQGSEATYESGFVIDKFPISRPNLTFSTLTVSNMSPEDSSIYLCSEQPRGIDGYTFGSGTRLTVV.

The rearrangement links TRBV20-1 to TRBJ2-5; TRBD1 matches 8 bases. This CDR3 spans 14 amino acids. The V gene's germline CDR1 is DFQATT and CDR2 SNEGSKA (reference sequence). The trim removed 6 bases at V and 4 bases at J, leaving 10 bases unmatched. The CDR3 sequence is CSARQGNLAETQYF. The CDR3 region has the DNA TGCAGTGCAAGACAGGGGAATTTGGCAGAGACCCAGTACTTC.

In its sample, this clonotype was seen many times. The J gene is TRBJ1-1, the V gene TRBV10-1; a possible D gene is TRBD1 (5 bases). This CDR3 comprises 14 residues. In germline, CDR1 is WNHNN, CDR2 SYGVQD (reference sequence). Trimming left V 3 bases short and J 5 bases short, with 13 bases between. CDR3 loop: CASSERDGGTEAFF. Here the CDR3 DNA reads TGCGCCAGCAGTGAAAGGGACGGTGGAACTGAAGCTTTCTTT.

This clonotype was seen at least ten times. The chain has TRBV12-3 or TRBV12-4 and TRBJ1-3; no reliable D call. The V end lost 3 bases, the J end lost 1 base, and 7 bases lay between the germline ends. This CDR3 comprises 14 residues. For the CDR3, the DNA is TGTGCCAGCAGTTTTCCCACATCTGGAAACACCATATATTTT. This codes for CASSFPTSGNTIYF.

This clonotype was counted many times. This chain links TRBV12-3 or TRBV12-4 with TRBJ1-2, with D perhaps matching TRBD1 (5 bases). This CDR3 has 14 residues. Deletions cut 6 bases from V and 2 bases from J, with 13 bases between. In nucleotides, the CDR3 is TGTGCCAGCAGATTCGGGGCGGGGAACTATGGCTACACCTTC. This translates into CASRFGAGNYGYTF.

This clonotype was seen a handful of times. The rearrangement uses TRBV6-4 and TRBJ1-1; no definite D call. V was trimmed by 4 bases and J by 5 bases, leaving 14 bases between them. The CDR3 is made up of 14 amino acids. In germline, CDR1 is MRHNA, CDR2 SNTAGT. The CDR3: CASSAQNDGTEAFF. The CDR3 DNA reads TGTGCCAGCAGTGCCCAAAATGACGGAACTGAAGCTTTCTTT.